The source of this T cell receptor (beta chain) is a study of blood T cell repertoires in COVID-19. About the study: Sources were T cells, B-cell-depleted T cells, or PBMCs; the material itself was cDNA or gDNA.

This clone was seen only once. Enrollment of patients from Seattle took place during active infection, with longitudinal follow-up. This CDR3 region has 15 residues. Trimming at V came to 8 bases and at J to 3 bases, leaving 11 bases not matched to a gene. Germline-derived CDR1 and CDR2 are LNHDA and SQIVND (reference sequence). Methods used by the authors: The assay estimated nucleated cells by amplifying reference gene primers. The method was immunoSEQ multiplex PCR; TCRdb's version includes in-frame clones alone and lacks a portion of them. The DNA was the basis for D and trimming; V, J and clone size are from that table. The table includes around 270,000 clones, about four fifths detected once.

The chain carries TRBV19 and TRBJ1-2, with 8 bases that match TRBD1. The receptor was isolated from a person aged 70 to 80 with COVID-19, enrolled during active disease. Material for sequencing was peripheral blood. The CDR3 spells CASSSYKTGDYGYTF. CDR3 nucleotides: TGTGCCAGTTCTTCCTACAAGACAGGGGACTATGGCTACACCTTC.